The sample holds many counts of the clone carrying this TCR beta chain. The antigen is undetermined. In TCRdb, the multiplex PCR reads were re-called with MiXCR into one record per CDR3 protein. The sample lists some 140,000 distinct CDR3 sequences, approximately 22% seen once, with around 2.2% in the top ten. The data were taken from a study of breast tumors, draining lymph nodes, adjacent tissues. Germline V lookup: CDR1 SQVTM, CDR2 ANQGSEA. The V segment lost 6 bases and the J segment 10 bases; nucleotides outside the gene matches: 13. The CDR3 spans 14 residues. Study-level points and caveats: The data were judged consistent with most tumor T cells coming from lymph node and expanding in tumor. That most tumor T cells come from lymph nodes remained unproven. Tumor and nontumor repertoires were significantly more similar in luminal-like than in basal-like breast cancer. Tumor repertoires ranked between lymph nodes and nontumor tissue in diversity, with V and J gene preferences.

Samples came from axillary lymph nodes draining the breast cancer. The sequencing input was axillary lymph node tissue. The chain joins TRBV29-1 to TRBJ2-1; 9 nucleotides line up with TRBD2. The source of this sequence is a female donor with breast cancer. Some clones in this sample may be carry-over from other donors' samples. DNA of the CDR3: TGCAGCGTCCCTCCCTCGGTAGCGGGGGTGGAGCAGTTCTTC. Translated: CSVPPSVAGVEQFF.